Below, one T cell receptor beta chain is given with its context. The data were obtained in a study of T cells after yellow fever vaccination. Per the germline V gene, CDR1 is MNHEY and CDR2 is SVGAGI. CDR3 length: 14 amino acids. V dropped 4 bases and J dropped 0 bases, with 10 bases sitting between them. TCRdb reprocessed the 5' RACE reads via MiXCR and lists one record per CDR3 protein. The data hold under 550,000 distinct CDR3 sequences, with roughly a fifth observed a single time. This clonotype was sampled from a man between 18 and 29 years old who received the YFV17D yellow fever vaccine. The specimen was PBMCs, collected approximately 22 days after the first yellow fever vaccination. The chain recombines TRBV6-5 with TRBJ2-7; no definite D call. In nucleotides, the CDR3 is TGTGCCAGCAGTTCCCTTAGGGCCTCCTACGAGCAGTACTTC. Translation: CASSSLRASYEQYF.